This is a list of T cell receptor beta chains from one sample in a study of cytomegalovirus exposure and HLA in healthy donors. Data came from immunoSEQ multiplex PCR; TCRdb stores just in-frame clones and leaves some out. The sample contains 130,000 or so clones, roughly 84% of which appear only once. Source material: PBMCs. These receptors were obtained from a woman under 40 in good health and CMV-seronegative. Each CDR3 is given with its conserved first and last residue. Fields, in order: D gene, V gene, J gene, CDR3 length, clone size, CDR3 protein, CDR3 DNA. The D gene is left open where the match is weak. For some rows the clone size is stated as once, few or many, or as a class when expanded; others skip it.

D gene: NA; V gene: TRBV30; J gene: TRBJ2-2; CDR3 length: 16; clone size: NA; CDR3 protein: CAWKGPGRGDTGELFF; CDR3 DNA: TGTGCCTGGAAAGGGCCGGGGAGGGGGGACACCGGGGAGCTGTTTTTT
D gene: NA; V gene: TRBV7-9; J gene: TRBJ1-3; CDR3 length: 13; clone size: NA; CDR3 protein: CASRIGQGNTIYF; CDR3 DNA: TGTGCCAGCAGGATTGGACAGGGAAACACCATATATTTT
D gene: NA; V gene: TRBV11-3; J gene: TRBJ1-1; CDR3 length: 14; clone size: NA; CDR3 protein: CASSSGRENTEAFF; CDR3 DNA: TGTGCCAGCAGCTCAGGACGGGAGAACACTGAAGCTTTCTTT
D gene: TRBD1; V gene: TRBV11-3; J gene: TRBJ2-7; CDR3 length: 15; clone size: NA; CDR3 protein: CASSLDWTGGAEQYF; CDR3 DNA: TGTGCCAGCAGCTTAGATTGGACAGGGGGGGCCGAGCAGTACTTC
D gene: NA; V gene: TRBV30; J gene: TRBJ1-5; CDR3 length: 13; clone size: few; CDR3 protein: CAWSGDSNQPQHF; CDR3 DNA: TGTGCCTGGAGCGGGGATAGCAATCAGCCCCAGCATTTT
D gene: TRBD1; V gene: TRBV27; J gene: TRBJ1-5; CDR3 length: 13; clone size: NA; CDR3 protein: CASRGQINQPQHF; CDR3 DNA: TGTGCCAGCAGGGGACAGATTAATCAGCCCCAGCATTTT
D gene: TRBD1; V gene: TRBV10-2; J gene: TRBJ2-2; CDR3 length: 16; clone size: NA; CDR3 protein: CASRDRDRVNTGELFF; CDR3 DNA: TGCGCCAGCAGAGACCGGGACAGGGTTAACACCGGGGAGCTGTTTTTT
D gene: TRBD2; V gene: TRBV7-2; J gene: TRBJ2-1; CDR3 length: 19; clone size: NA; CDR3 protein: CASSPPGTSGGVTYNEQFF; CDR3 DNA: TGTGCCAGCAGCCCTCCCGGGACTAGCGGGGGGGTTACCTACAATGAGCAGTTCTTC
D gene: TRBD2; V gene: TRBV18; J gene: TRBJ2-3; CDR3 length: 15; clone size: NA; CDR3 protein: CASSPGLADTDTQYF; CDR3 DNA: TGTGCCAGCTCACCAGGACTAGCAGACACAGATACGCAGTATTTT
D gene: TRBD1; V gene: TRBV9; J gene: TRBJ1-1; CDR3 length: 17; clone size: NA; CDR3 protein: CASSADRDRGLGAEAFF; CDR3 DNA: TGTGCCAGCAGCGCCGACCGGGACAGGGGGCTAGGCGCTGAAGCTTTCTTT
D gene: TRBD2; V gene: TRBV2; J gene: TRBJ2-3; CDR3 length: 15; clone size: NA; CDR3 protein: CASSARGGSTDTQYF; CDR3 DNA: TGTGCCAGCAGTGCTCGCGGGGGTAGCACAGATACGCAGTATTTT
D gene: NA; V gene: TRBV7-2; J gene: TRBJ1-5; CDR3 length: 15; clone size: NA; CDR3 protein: CASSPDSFGNQPQHF; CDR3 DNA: TGTGCCAGCAGCCCCGACAGCTTCGGCAATCAGCCCCAGCATTTT
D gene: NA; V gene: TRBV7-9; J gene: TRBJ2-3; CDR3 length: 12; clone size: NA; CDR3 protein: CASSSRVYTQYF; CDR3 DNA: TGTGCCAGCAGCTCCAGGGTCTATACGCAGTATTTT